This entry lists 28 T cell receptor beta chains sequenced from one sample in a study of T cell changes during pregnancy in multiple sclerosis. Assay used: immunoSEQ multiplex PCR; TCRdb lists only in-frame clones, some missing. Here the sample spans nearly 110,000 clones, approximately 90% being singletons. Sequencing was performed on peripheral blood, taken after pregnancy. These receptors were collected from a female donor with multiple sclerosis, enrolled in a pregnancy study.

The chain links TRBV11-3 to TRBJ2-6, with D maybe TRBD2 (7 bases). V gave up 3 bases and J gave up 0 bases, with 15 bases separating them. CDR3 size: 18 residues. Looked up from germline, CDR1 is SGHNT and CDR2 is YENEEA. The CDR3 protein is CASSFGTGGNSGANVLTF. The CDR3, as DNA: TGTGCCAGCAGCTTCGGAACGGGGGGCAACTCTGGGGCCAACGTCCTGACTTTC.

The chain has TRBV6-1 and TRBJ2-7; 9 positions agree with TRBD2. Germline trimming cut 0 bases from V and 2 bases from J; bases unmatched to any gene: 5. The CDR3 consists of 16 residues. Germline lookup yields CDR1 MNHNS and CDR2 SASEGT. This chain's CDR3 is CASSEAAASGAYEQYF. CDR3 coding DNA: TGTGCCAGCAGTGAAGCCGCGGCTAGCGGGGCCTACGAGCAGTACTTC.

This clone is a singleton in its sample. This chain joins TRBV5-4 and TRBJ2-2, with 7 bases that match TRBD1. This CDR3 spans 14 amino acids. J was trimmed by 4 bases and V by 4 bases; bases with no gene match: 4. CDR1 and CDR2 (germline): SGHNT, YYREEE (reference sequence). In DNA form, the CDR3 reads TGTGCCAGCAGCCGCGACAGGGCCACCGGGGAGCTGTTTTTT. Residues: CASSRDRATGELFF.

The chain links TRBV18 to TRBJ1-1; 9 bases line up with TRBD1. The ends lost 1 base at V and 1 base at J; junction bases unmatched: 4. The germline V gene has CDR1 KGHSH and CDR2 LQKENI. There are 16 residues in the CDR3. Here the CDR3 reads CASSPRDRATNTEAFF. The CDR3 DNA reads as TGTGCCAGCTCACCACGGGACAGGGCTACGAACACTGAAGCTTTCTTT.

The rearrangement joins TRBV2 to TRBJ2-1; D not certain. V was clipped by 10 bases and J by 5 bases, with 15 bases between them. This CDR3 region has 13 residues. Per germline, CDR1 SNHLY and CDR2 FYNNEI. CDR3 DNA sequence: TGTGCCACCAGACGAGGCGTTGACAATGAGCAGTTCTTC. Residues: CATRRGVDNEQFF.

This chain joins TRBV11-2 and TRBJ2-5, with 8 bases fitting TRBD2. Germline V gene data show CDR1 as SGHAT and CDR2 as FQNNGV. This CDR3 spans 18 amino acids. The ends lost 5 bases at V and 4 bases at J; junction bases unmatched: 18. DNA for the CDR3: TGTGCCAGCAGCCGGCGGTCTCTGGCGGGGGGCCGTCCAGAGACCCAGTACTTC. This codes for CASSRRSLAGGRPETQYF. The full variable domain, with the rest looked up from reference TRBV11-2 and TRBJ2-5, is EAGVAQSPRYKIIEKRQSVAFWCNPISGHATLYWYQQILGQGPKLLIQFQNNGVVDDSQLPKDRFSAERLKGVDSTLKIQPAKLEDSAVYLCASSRRSLAGGRPETQYFGPGTRLLVL.

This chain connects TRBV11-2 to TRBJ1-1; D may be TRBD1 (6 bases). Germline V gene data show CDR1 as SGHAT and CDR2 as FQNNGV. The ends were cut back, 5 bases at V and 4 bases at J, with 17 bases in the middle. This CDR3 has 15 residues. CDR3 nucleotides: TGTGCCAGCAGCCAAGGGGGGGGCTGGATCACTGAAGCTTTCTTT. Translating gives CASSQGGGWITEAFF.

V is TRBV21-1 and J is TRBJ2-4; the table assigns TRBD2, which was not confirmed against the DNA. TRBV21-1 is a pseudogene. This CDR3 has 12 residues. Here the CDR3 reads CASSEPRNIQYF. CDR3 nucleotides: TGTGCCAGCAGCGAGCCACGGAACATTCAGTACTTC.

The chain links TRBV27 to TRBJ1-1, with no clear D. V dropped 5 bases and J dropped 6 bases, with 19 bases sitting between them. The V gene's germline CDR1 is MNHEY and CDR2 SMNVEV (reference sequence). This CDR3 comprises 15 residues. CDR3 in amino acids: CASSPRPRRWAEAFF. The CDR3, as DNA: TGTGCCAGCAGTCCCCGACCCCGGAGGTGGGCTGAAGCTTTCTTT.

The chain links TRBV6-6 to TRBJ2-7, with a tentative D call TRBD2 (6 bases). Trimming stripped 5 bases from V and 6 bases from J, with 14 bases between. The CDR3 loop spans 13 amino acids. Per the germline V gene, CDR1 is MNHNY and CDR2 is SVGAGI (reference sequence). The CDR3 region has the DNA TGTGCCAGCAGTCCCTCTAGGGGAGGCGAGCAGTACTTC. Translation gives CASSPSRGGEQYF.

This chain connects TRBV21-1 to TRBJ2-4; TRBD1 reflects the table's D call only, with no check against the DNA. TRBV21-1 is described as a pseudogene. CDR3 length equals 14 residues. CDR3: CASTPDTAKNIQYF. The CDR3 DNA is TGTGCCAGCACTCCAGATACGGCCAAAAACATTCAGTACTTC.

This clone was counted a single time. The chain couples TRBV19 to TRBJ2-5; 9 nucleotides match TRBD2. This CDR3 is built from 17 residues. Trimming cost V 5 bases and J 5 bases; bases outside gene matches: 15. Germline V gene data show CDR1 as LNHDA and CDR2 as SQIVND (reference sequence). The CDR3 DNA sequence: TGTGCCAGTAGTCTGACCTTTGGCGGGGGGGCCGTCGAGACCCAGTACTTC. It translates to CASSLTFGGGAVETQYF.

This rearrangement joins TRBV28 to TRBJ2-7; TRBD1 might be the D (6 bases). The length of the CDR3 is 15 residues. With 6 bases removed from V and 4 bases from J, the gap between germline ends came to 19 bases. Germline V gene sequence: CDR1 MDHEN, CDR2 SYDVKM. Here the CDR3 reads CASSLPPDSKYEQYF. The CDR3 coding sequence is TGTGCCAGCAGCCTCCCCCCGGACAGTAAATACGAGCAGTACTTC.

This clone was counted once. The CDR3 sequence is CASSLAAGGIDTQYF. The CDR3, as DNA: TGCGCCAGCAGCTTGGCGGCAGGGGGTATAGATACGCAGTATTTT. The rearrangement joins TRBV5-1 to TRBJ2-3, with TRBD1 matching 7 bases. The CDR3 is 15 residues long. Per germline, CDR1 SGHRS and CDR2 YFSETQ. V shed 0 bases and J 5 bases; nucleotides not matched to a gene: 6.

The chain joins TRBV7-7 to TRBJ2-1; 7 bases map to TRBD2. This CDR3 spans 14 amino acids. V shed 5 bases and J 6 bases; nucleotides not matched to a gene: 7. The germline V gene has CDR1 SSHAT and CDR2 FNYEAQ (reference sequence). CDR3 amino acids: CASSPGGPFNEQFF. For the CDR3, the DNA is TGTGCCAGCAGCCCGGGAGGCCCTTTCAATGAGCAGTTCTTC.

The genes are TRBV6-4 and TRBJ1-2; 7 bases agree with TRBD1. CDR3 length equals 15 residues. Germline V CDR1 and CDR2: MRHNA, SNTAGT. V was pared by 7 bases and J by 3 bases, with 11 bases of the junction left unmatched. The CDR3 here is CASTPGPGTDYGYTF. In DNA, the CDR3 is TGTGCCAGCACCCCGGGGCCCGGGACAGACTATGGCTACACCTTC.

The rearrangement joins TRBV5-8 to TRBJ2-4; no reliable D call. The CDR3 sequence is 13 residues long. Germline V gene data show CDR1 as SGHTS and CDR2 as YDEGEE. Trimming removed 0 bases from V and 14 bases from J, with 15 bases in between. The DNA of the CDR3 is TGTGCCAGCAGCTTGGGATTCCGGCAGGCCGAGTACTTC. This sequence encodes CASSLGFRQAEYF.

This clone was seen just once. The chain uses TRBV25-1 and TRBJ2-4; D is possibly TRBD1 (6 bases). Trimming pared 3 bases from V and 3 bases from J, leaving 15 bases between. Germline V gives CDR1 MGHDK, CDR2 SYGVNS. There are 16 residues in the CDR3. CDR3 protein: CASSDYRARGKNIQYF. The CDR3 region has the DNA TGTGCCAGCAGTGATTACAGGGCACGGGGCAAAAACATTCAGTACTTC.

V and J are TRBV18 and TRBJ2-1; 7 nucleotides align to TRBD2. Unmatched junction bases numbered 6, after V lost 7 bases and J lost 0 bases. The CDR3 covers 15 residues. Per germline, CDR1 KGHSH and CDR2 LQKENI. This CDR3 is CASWEGQSSYNEQFF. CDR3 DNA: TGTGCCAGCTGGGAGGGCCAGAGCTCCTACAATGAGCAGTTCTTC.

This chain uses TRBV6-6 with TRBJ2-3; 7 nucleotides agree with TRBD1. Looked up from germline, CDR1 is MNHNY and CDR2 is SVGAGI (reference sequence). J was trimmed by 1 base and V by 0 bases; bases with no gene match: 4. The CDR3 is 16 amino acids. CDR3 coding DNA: TGTGCCAGCAGTTACTCTGGGGACAGCCGCACAGATACGCAGTATTTT. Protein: CASSYSGDSRTDTQYF.

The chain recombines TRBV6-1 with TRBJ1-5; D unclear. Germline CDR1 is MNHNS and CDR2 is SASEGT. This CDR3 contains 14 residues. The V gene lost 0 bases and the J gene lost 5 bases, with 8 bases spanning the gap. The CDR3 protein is CASSEAAVYQPQHF. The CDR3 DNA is TGTGCCAGCAGTGAAGCGGCAGTCTATCAGCCCCAGCATTTT.

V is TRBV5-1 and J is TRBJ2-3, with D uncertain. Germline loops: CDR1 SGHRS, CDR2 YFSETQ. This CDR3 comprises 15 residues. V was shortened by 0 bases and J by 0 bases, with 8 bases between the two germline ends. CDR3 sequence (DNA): TGCGCCAGCAGCTTGGACAGTTCTAGCACAGATACGCAGTATTTT. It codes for CASSLDSSSTDTQYF.

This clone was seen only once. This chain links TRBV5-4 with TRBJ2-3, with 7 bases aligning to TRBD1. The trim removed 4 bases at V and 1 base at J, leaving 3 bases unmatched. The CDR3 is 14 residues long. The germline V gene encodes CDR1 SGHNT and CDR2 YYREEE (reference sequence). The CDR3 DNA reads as TGTGCCAGCAGCCCCGACAGGGGCACAGATACGCAGTATTTT. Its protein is CASSPDRGTDTQYF.

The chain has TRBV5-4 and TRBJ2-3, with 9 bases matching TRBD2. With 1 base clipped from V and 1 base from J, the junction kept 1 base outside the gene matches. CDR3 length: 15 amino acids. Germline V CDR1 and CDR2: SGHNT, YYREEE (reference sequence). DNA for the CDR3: TGTGCCAGCAGCTTGAAGCGGGGGGGCACAGATACGCAGTATTTT. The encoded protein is CASSLKRGGTDTQYF.

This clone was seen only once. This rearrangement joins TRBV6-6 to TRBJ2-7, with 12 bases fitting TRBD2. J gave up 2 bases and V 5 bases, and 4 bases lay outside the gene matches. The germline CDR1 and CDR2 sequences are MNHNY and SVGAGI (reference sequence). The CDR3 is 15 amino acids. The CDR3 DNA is TGTGCCAGCAGTAAGACTAGCGGGAGCCCCTACGAGCAGTACTTC. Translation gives CASSKTSGSPYEQYF.

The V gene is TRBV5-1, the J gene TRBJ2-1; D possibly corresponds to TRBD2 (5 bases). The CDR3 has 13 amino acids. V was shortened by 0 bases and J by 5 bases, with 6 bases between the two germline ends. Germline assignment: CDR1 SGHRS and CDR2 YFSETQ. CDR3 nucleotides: TGCGCCAGCAGCTTGGCGGGAAACAATGAGCAGTTCTTC. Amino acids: CASSLAGNNEQFF.

CDR3 protein: CSVEAPDPTYTGELFF. The CDR3 DNA follows: TGCAGCGTTGAAGCCCCTGACCCGACTTACACCGGGGAGCTGTTTTTT. The V gene is TRBV29-1, the J gene TRBJ2-2; no firm D call. Germline-derived CDR1 and CDR2 are SQVTM and ANQGSEA. This CDR3 is built from 16 residues. V gave up 1 base and J gave up 3 bases, with 15 bases separating them.

In DNA, the CDR3 is TGTGCCAGCAGCCAAGATTTAGTGGAGACCCAGTACTTC. It specifies CASSQDLVETQYF. The chain carries TRBV14 and TRBJ2-5; no definite D call. This CDR3 region has 13 residues. The germline CDR1 and CDR2 sequences are SGHDN and FVKESK. V was cut by 0 bases and J by 5 bases, with 7 bases left in between.